These T cell receptor beta chains were read from a single sample in a study of T cell responses to AZD1222 COVID-19 vaccine. The protocol was immunoSEQ multiplex PCR, while the TCRdb copy is restricted to in-frame clones and leaves out a portion. The table has under 300,000 clones, approximately 95% seen once. The material was peripheral blood, obtained on day 0 of AZD1222 vaccination. The receptors derive from an adult in good health. CDR3s include the opening cysteine and the closing phenylalanine or tryptophan. Each record gives: V gene, J gene, clone size, D gene, CDR3 DNA, CDR3 protein. A D gene is named only where the DNA matches it firmly. Only part of the rows carry a size: once, few, many, or a class if the clone is expanded.

V: TRBV7-3; J: TRBJ1-4; size: once; D: .; DNA: TGTGCCAGCAGCTTAACGGCGGGACCCAATGAAAAACTGTTTTTT; CDR3: CASSLTAGPNEKLFF
V: TRBV11-1; J: TRBJ2-1; size: .; D: TRBD2; DNA: TGTGCCAGCCGGACTAGCGGGACCCTCGATGAGCAGTTCTTC; CDR3: CASRTSGTLDEQFF
V: TRBV3-1/TRBV3-2; J: TRBJ2-3; size: .; D: TRBD2; DNA: TGTGCCAGCAGCCAAGATAAGCTACTAGCGGGAGCGGGCACAGATACGCAGTATTTT; CDR3: CASSQDKLLAGAGTDTQYF
V: TRBV12-3/TRBV12-4; J: TRBJ1-2; size: .; D: .; DNA: TGTGCCAGCAGTTTAGGTCAGGACTATGGCTACACCTTC; CDR3: CASSLGQDYGYTF
V: TRBV7-6; J: TRBJ1-2; size: .; D: TRBD1; DNA: TGTGCCAGCAGCCCCCATCGGAGTGGCCCCGGACAGGGGGGAGGAGGCTACACCTTC; CDR3: CASSPHRSGPGQGGGGYTF
V: TRBV4-1; J: TRBJ1-5; size: few; D: TRBD1; DNA: TGCGCCAGCAGCCAAGTCGACAGGGGGCATCAGCCCCAGCATTTT; CDR3: CASSQVDRGHQPQHF
V: TRBV5-6; J: TRBJ2-1; size: .; D: .; DNA: TGTGCCAGCAGTCTTGGGGTAGACTACAATGAGCAGTTCTTC; CDR3: CASSLGVDYNEQFF
V: TRBV28; J: TRBJ1-5; size: .; D: .; DNA: TGTGCCAGCAGAACTACAGGATCTAGCAATCAGCCCCAGCATTTT; CDR3: CASRTTGSSNQPQHF
V: TRBV7-2; J: TRBJ1-5; size: .; D: .; DNA: TGTGCCAGCAGCGCCCAAGCGGATCAGCCCCAGCATTTT; CDR3: CASSAQADQPQHF
V: TRBV18; J: TRBJ2-2; size: .; D: .; DNA: TGTGCCAGCTTCCCTGGAGCGGGCAACACCGGGGAGCTGTTTTTT; CDR3: CASFPGAGNTGELFF
V: TRBV19; J: TRBJ1-4; size: .; D: .; DNA: TGTGCCAGTAGCCCCGGCGCCCTGGGAGAAAAACTGTTTTTT; CDR3: CASSPGALGEKLFF
V: TRBV6-5; J: TRBJ1-2; size: .; D: .; DNA: TGTGCCAGCAGCCGATATGGGGGTTTTGGCTACACCTTC; CDR3: CASSRYGGFGYTF
V: TRBV19; J: TRBJ2-1; size: .; D: .; DNA: TGTGCCAGTAGTATTTGGGAACAACCTGAGCAGTTCTTC; CDR3: CASSIWEQPEQFF
V: TRBV5-6; J: TRBJ1-1; size: .; D: .; DNA: TGTGCCAGCAGCTTGGCCACCCCGAACACTGAAGCTTTCTTT; CDR3: CASSLATPNTEAFF
V: TRBV27; J: TRBJ2-7; size: .; D: TRBD1; DNA: TGTGCCAGCAGTTGGCAGGGGGCGAGCTCCTACGAGCAGTACTTC; CDR3: CASSWQGASSYEQYF
V: TRBV4-2; J: TRBJ2-5; size: .; D: TRBD1; DNA: TGTGCCAGCAGCCAACAACAGGGGGTTGAAGAGACCCAGTACTTC; CDR3: CASSQQQGVEETQYF
V: TRBV5-1; J: TRBJ2-7; size: .; D: .; DNA: TGCGCCAGCAGCAAATCTTCTAGAATAGACGAGCAGTACTTC; CDR3: CASSKSSRIDEQYF
V: TRBV11-1; J: TRBJ2-5; size: .; D: .; DNA: TGTGCCAGCAAAGGGACACTACAAGAGACCCAGTACTTC; CDR3: CASKGTLQETQYF
V: TRBV13; J: TRBJ2-5; size: once; D: TRBD2; DNA: TGTGCCAGCACGGTAGCGGGGATCCAAGAGACCCAGTACTTC; CDR3: CASTVAGIQETQYF
V: TRBV7-2; J: TRBJ2-7; size: .; D: .; DNA: TGTGCCAGCAGCTTAAGGTCCTTAGAGCAGTACTTC; CDR3: CASSLRSLEQYF
V: TRBV7-2; J: TRBJ2-7; size: once; D: .; DNA: TGTGCCAGCAGCTTGCGGGTCCGAGAGGAGCAGTACTTC; CDR3: CASSLRVREEQYF
V: TRBV28; J: TRBJ2-7; size: .; D: TRBD2; DNA: TGTGCCAGCAGTTTACCTGGGGGCCGGGGGGGCTACGAGCAGTACTTC; CDR3: CASSLPGGRGGYEQYF
V: TRBV6-5; J: TRBJ1-6; size: .; D: TRBD1; DNA: TGTGCCTGCGGAAGGACAGGCCGGGAATCACCCCTCCACTTT; CDR3: CACGRTGRESPLHF
V: TRBV6-2/TRBV6-3; J: TRBJ2-3; size: .; D: TRBD2; DNA: TGTGCCAGCAGTTACCCACGGACTAGCGGGAGTATCACAGATACGCAGTATTTT; CDR3: CASSYPRTSGSITDTQYF
V: TRBV10-3; J: TRBJ1-1; size: .; D: TRBD1; DNA: TGTGCCATCAGTGGGGGGTCAGGGGGCAGCACTGAAGCTTTCTTT; CDR3: CAISGGSGGSTEAFF
V: TRBV3-1/TRBV3-2; J: TRBJ1-5; size: .; D: .; DNA: TGTGCCAGCAGCCGACTGAGCAATCAGCCCCAGCATTTT; CDR3: CASSRLSNQPQHF
V: TRBV7-9; J: TRBJ2-3; size: .; D: TRBD2; DNA: TGTGCCAGCAGCTTGGGACTAGCGGGAGACGATACGCAGTATTTT; CDR3: CASSLGLAGDDTQYF
V: TRBV18; J: TRBJ1-1; size: .; D: TRBD1; DNA: TGTGCCAGCTCACGGGACGGACAGGGCGGTGAAGCTTTCTTT; CDR3: CASSRDGQGGEAFF
V: TRBV9; J: TRBJ1-2; size: .; D: TRBD1; DNA: TGTGCCAGCAGCGTAGAGGGGACAGGGCATGGCTACACCTTC; CDR3: CASSVEGTGHGYTF
V: TRBV6-5; J: TRBJ1-1; size: .; D: TRBD1; DNA: TGTGCCAGCAGACGACAGGGAACTGAAGCTTTCTTT; CDR3: CASRRQGTEAFF
V: TRBV6-5; J: TRBJ2-6; size: .; D: .; DNA: TGTGCCAGCAAGAGGGCCAGCTCTGGGGCCAACGTCCTGACTTTC; CDR3: CASKRASSGANVLTF
V: TRBV7-9; J: TRBJ1-1; size: .; D: .; DNA: TGTGCCAGCACCATAGGGCAGGGAATGAACACTGAAGCTTTCTTT; CDR3: CASTIGQGMNTEAFF
V: TRBV10-3; J: TRBJ2-1; size: .; D: TRBD2; DNA: TGTGCCATCAGTCCCGGACTAGCGGGAGTTAATGAGCAGTTCTTC; CDR3: CAISPGLAGVNEQFF
V: TRBV27; J: TRBJ1-1; size: .; D: TRBD1; DNA: TGTGCCAGCAGTCCGAACAGGGGACGGTGGGGCACTGAAGCTTTCTTT; CDR3: CASSPNRGRWGTEAFF
V: TRBV12-2; J: TRBJ2-4; size: .; D: .; DNA: TGTGCAAGTCCAACCCGCCAGCGGGAGGGCCAACCTAACTTC; CDR3: CASPTRQREGQPNF
V: TRBV4-2; J: TRBJ2-7; size: .; D: TRBD2; DNA: TGTGCCACCAGGGAGGCTAGCGGCGAATCCTACGAGCAGTACTTC; CDR3: CATREASGESYEQYF
V: TRBV2; J: TRBJ2-1; size: .; D: .; DNA: TGTGCCAGCAGGAGGGGCCAGGGGGGAGAGCAGTTCTTC; CDR3: CASRRGQGGEQFF
V: TRBV28; J: TRBJ2-7; size: .; D: .; DNA: TGTGCCAGCAGTTTGTTCAGGGGACCCTACGAGCAGTACTTC; CDR3: CASSLFRGPYEQYF
V: TRBV3-1/TRBV3-2; J: TRBJ2-7; size: .; D: .; DNA: TGTGCCAGCAGCCACAGGGGCCACTCCCACGAGCAGTACTTC; CDR3: CASSHRGHSHEQYF
V: TRBV28; J: TRBJ2-7; size: .; D: TRBD1; DNA: TGTGCCAGCAGTCCCGGACAGGGGGAATATAGCTACGAGCAGTACTTC; CDR3: CASSPGQGEYSYEQYF
V: TRBV2; J: TRBJ1-2; size: .; D: .; DNA: TGTGCCAGCAGTGAAGGAGGGAACTATGGCTACACCTTC; CDR3: CASSEGGNYGYTF
V: TRBV6-4; J: TRBJ1-6; size: .; D: TRBD1; DNA: TGTGCCAGCAGTAGCCTCCCAGGGGGAGACTCGTCCCTCCACTTT; CDR3: CASSSLPGGDSSLHF
V: TRBV19; J: TRBJ2-3; size: .; D: .; DNA: TGTGCCAGTAGTCTCGCGGGGCCGGATACGCAGTATTTT; CDR3: CASSLAGPDTQYF
V: TRBV6-2/TRBV6-3; J: TRBJ2-1; size: .; D: TRBD1; DNA: TGTGCCAGCAGTTACAGCAGGGGGCAGTACAATGAGCAGTTCTTC; CDR3: CASSYSRGQYNEQFF
V: TRBV28; J: TRBJ1-5; size: .; D: TRBD1; DNA: TGTGCCAGCAGTTTCGGGGCGACAGGGGGCCGGAACAATCAGCCCCAGCATTTT; CDR3: CASSFGATGGRNNQPQHF
V: TRBV19; J: TRBJ1-6; size: .; D: .; DNA: TGTGCCAGTAGTGTGGGACGAAATTCACCCCTCCACTTT; CDR3: CASSVGRNSPLHF
V: TRBV7-8; J: TRBJ2-5; size: .; D: .; DNA: TGTGCCAGCAGCAACCCGCCCTTGGGGGAGACCCAGTACTTC; CDR3: CASSNPPLGETQYF
V: TRBV7-9; J: TRBJ2-7; size: .; D: TRBD1; DNA: TGTGCCAGCAGCTCCCGGGACAGGGGAGGCTACGAGCAGTACTTC; CDR3: CASSSRDRGGYEQYF
V: TRBV18; J: TRBJ2-7; size: .; D: .; DNA: TGTGCCAGCTCTACCTCCCCAGGGGAGCAGTACTTC; CDR3: CASSTSPGEQYF
V: TRBV2; J: TRBJ1-5; size: .; D: .; DNA: TGTGCCAGCAGTGGAGAGGTTGGGAATCAGCCCCAGCATTTT; CDR3: CASSGEVGNQPQHF
V: TRBV4-1; J: TRBJ2-1; size: .; D: TRBD1; DNA: TGCGCCAGCAGCCACCCGACAGGGGGCCAGTACAATGAGCAGTTCTTC; CDR3: CASSHPTGGQYNEQFF
V: TRBV28; J: TRBJ1-1; size: .; D: .; DNA: TGTGCCAGCAGTTTCGGGCTGTTCATGAACACTGAAGCTTTCTTT; CDR3: CASSFGLFMNTEAFF
V: TRBV11-2; J: TRBJ2-5; size: .; D: .; DNA: TGTGCCAGCAGCGCACAAGAGACCCAGTACTTC; CDR3: CASSAQETQYF
V: TRBV6-5; J: TRBJ2-7; size: .; D: .; DNA: TGTGCCAGCAGTTCCCCCCTGAGGTACGAGCAGTACTTC; CDR3: CASSSPLRYEQYF
V: TRBV27; J: TRBJ2-1; size: few; D: TRBD1; DNA: TGTGCCAGCAGTCCGCGGACAGGTACCTACAATGAGCAGTTCTTC; CDR3: CASSPRTGTYNEQFF
V: TRBV28; J: TRBJ2-1; size: .; D: .; DNA: TGTGCCAGCAGGGGATCGACTAGGGCCCGACAGAGCTCCTACAATGAGCAGTTCTTC; CDR3: CASRGSTRARQSSYNEQFF